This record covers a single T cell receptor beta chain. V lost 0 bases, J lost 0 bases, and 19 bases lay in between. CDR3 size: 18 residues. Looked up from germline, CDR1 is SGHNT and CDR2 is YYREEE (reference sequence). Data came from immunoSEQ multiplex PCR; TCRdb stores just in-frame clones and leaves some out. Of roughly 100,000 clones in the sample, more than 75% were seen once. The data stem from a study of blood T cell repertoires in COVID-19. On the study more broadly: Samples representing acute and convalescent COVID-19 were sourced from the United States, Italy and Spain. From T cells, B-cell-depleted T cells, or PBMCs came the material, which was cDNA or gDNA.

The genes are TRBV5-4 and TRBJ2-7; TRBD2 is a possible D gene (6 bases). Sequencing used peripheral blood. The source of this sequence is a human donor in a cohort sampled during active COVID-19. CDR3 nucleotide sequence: TGTGCCAGCAGCTTGGTAGCGGTAACCGGCGGAAGCTCCTACGAGCAGTACTTC. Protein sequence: CASSLVAVTGGSSYEQYF. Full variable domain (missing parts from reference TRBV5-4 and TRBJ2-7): ETGVTQSPTHLIKTRGQQVTLRCSSQSGHNTVSWYQQALGQGPQFIFQYYREEENGRGNFPPRFSGLQFPNYSSELNVNALELDDSALYLCASSLVAVTGGSSYEQYFGPGTRLTVT.